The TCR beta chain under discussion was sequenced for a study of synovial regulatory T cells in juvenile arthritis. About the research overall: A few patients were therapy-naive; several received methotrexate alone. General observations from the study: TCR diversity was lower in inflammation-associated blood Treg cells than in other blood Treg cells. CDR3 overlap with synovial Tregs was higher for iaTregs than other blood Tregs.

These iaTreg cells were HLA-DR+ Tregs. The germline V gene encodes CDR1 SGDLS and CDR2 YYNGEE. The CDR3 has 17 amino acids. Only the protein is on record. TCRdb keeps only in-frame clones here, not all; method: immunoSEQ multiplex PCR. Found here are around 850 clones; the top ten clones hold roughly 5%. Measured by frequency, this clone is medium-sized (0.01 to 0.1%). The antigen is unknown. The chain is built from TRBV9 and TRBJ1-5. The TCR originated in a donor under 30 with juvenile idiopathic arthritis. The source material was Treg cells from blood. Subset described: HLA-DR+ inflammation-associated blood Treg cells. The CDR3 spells CASSVVLTDHSNQPQHF. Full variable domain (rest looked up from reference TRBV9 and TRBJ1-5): DSGVTQTPKHLITATGQRVTLRCSPRSGDLSVYWYQQSLDQGLQFLIQYYNGEERAKGNILERFSAQQFPDLHSELNLSSLELGDSALYFCASSVVLTDHSNQPQHFGDGTRLSIL.